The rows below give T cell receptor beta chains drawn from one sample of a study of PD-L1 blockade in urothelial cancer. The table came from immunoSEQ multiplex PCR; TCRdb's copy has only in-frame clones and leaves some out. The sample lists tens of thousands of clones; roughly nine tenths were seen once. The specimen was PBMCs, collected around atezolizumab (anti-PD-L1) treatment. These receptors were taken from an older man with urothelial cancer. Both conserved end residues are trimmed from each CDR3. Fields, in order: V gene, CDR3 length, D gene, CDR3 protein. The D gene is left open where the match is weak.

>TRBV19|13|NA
ASRPGGAEWNGYT
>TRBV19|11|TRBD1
ASSPGQVYTIY
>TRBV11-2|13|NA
ASSLRTALGSEQY
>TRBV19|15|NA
ASIQSEGGAYNQPQH
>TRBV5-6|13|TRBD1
ASSYGQGWTDTQY
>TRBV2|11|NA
ASSETRVVPQH
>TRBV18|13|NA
ASSPPQTTNTEAF
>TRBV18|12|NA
ASSPEQGPYGYT
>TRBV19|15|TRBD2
ASSILSGLAGADTQY
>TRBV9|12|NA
ASSVAPSTGELF